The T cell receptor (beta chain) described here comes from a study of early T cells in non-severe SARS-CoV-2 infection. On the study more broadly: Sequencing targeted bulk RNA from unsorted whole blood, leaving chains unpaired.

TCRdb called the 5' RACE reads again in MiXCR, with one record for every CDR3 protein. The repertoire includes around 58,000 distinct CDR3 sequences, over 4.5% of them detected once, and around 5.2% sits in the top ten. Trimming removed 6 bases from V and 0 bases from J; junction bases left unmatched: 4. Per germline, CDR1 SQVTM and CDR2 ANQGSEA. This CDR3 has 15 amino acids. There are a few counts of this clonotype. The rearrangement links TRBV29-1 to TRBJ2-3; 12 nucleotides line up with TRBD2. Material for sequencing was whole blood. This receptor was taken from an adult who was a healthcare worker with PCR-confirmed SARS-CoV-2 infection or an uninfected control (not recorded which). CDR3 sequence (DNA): TGCAGCGTAGAGGGACTAGCGGGCAGCACAGATACGCAGTATTTT. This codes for CSVEGLAGSTDTQYF.